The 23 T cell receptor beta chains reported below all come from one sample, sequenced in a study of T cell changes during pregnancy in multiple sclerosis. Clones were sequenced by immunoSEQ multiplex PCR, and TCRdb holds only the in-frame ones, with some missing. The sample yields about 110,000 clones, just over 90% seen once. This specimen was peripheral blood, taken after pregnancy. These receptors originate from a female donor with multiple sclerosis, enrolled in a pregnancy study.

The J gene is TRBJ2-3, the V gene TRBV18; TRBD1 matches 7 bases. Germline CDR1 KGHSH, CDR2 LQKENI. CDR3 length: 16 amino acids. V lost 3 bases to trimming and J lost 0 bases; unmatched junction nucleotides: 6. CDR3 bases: TGTGCCAGCTCACCGGTCAGGGACAGTAGCACAGATACGCAGTATTTT. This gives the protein CASSPVRDSSTDTQYF.

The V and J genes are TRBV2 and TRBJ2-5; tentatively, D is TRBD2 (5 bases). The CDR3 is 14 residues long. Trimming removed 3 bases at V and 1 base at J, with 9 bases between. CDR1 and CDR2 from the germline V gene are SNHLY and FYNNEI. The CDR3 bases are TGTGCCAGCAGTGACCCCGGGATCCAAGAGACCCAGTACTTC. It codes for CASSDPGIQETQYF.

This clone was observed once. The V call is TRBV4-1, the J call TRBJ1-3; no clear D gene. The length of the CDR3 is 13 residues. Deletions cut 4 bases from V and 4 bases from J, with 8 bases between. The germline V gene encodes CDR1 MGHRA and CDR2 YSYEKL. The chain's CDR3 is CASSRNEGNTIYF. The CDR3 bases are TGCGCCAGCAGCCGCAATGAGGGAAACACCATATATTTT.

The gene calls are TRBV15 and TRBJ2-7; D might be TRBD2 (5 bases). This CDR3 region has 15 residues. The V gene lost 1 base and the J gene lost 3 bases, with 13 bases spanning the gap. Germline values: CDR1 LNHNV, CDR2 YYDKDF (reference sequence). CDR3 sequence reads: CATSRGGNANYEQYF. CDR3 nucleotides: TGTGCCACCAGCAGAGGAGGGAATGCCAACTACGAGCAGTACTTC.

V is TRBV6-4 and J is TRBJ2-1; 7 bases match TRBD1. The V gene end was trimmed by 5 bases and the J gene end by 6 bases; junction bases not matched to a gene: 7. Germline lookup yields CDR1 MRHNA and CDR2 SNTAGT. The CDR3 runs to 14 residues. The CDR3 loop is CASSSDRVGNEQFF. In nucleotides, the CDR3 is TGTGCCAGCAGTTCAGACAGGGTTGGCAATGAGCAGTTCTTC.

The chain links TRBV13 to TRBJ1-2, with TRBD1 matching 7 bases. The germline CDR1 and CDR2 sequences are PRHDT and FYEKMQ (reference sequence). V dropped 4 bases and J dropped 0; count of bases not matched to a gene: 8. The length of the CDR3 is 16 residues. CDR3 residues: CASSWGTAKANYGYTF. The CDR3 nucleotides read TGTGCCAGCAGCTGGGGGACAGCGAAAGCTAACTATGGCTACACCTTC.

CDR3 nucleotide sequence: TGTGCCACCTCGGACAGGAGCAACACCGGGGAGCTGTTTTTT. Translated: CATSDRSNTGELFF. V gene TRBV6-5 combines with J gene TRBJ2-2; 7 nucleotides match TRBD1. Per the germline V gene, CDR1 is MNHEY and CDR2 is SVGAGI. This CDR3 contains 14 residues. V shed 10 bases, J shed 2 bases, and the junction held 7 bases outside the gene matches.

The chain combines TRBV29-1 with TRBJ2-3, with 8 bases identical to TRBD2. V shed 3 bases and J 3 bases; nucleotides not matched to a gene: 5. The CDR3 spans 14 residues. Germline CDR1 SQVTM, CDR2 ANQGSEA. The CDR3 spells CSVDRRLATDTQYF. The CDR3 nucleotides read TGCAGCGTTGATCGGCGACTAGCGACAGATACGCAGTATTTT.

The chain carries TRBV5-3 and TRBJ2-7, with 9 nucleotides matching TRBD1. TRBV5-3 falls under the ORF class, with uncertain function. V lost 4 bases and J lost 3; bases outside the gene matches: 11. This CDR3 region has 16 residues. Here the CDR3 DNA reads TGTGCCAGAAGCCCCACCTGGGACAGGGACTACTACGAGCAGTACTTC. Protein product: CARSPTWDRDYYEQYF.

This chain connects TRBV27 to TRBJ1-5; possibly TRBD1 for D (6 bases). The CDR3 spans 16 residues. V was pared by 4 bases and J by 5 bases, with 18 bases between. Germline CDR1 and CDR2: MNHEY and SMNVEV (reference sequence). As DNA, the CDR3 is TGTGCCAGCAGTTCCCCCGGCACAGGGAGGGATCAGCCCCAGCATTTT. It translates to CASSSPGTGRDQPQHF.

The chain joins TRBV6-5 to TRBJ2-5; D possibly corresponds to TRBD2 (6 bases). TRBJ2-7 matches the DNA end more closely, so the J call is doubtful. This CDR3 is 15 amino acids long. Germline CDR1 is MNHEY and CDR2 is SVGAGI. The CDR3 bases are TGTGCCAGCAGTTACGGACACCAGGAGGGCTACGAGCAGTACTTC. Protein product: CASSYGHQEGYEQYF.

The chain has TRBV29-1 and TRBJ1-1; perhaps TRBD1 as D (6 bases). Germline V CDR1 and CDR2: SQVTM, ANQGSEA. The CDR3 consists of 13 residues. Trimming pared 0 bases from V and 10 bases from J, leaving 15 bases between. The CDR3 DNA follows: TGCAGCGTTGAAGACTACAGGGTAGGGGTAGCTTTCTTT. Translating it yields CSVEDYRVGVAFF.

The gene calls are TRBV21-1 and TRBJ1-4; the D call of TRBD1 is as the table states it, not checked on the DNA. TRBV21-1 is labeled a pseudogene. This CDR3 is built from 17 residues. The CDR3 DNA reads TGTGCCAGCAGCAAAGGAGGACAGATCCTAGGGGATGAAAAACTGTTTTTT. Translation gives CASSKGGQILGDEKLFF.

The CDR3, as DNA: TGTGCCAGCAGTTTGCAAACACAGGGGGCGACTCCCAAGCAGTACTTC. It translates to CASSLQTQGATPKQYF. This chain uses TRBV27 with TRBJ2-7, with 9 bases that match TRBD1. V lost 3 bases, J lost 8 bases, and 14 bases stayed unmatched. CDR3 size: 16 residues. Germline V lookup: CDR1 MNHEY, CDR2 SMNVEV (reference sequence).

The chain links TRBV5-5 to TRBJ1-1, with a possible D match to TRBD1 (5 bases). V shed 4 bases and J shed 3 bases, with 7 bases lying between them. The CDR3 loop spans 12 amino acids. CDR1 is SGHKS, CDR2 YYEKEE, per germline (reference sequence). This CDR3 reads CASSPGDTEAFF. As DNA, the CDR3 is TGTGCCAGCAGCCCGGGGGACACTGAAGCTTTCTTT.

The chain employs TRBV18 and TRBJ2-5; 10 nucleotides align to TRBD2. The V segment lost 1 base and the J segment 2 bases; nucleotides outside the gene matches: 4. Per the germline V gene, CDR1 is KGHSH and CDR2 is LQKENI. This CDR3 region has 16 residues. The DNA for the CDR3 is TGTGCCAGCTCACCACTGGGACTAGCGAGACAAGAGACCCAGTACTTC. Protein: CASSPLGLARQETQYF.

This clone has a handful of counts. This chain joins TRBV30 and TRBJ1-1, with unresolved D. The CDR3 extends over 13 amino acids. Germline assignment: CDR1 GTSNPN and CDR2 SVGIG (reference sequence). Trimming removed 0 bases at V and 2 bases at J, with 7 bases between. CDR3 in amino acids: CAWSVGANTEAFF. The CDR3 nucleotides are TGTGCCTGGAGTGTGGGAGCCAACACTGAAGCTTTCTTT.

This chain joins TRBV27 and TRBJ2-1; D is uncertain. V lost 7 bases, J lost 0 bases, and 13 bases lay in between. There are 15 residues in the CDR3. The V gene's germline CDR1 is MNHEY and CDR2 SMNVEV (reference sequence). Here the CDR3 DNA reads TGTGCCAGCAACCCCGCTGGGCGCTCCTACAATGAGCAGTTCTTC. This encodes CASNPAGRSYNEQFF.

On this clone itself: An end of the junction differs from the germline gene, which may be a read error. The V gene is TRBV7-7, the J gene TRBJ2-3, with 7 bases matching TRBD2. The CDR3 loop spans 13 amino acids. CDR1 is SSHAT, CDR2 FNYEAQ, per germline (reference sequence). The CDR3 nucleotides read TGTGCTAGCAGCTTATACGGGGGGGATACGCAGTATTTT. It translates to CASSLYGGDTQYF.

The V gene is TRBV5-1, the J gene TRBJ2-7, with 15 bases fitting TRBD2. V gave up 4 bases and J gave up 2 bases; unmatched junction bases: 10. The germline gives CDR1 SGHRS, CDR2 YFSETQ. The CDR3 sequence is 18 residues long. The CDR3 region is CASSGGLAGGYTAYEQYF. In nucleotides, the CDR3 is TGCGCCAGCAGCGGGGGACTAGCGGGGGGCTATACCGCCTACGAGCAGTACTTC.

CDR3: CASSLSGQGDQPQHF. The CDR3 DNA reads as TGCGCCAGCAGCTTGTCGGGACAGGGGGATCAGCCCCAGCATTTT. The rearrangement joins TRBV5-1 to TRBJ1-5; 11 positions match TRBD1. The CDR3 length is 15 residues. The V gene end was trimmed by 1 base and the J gene end by 5 bases; junction bases not matched to a gene: 2. Germline V gene lookup returns CDR1 SGHRS and CDR2 YFSETQ.

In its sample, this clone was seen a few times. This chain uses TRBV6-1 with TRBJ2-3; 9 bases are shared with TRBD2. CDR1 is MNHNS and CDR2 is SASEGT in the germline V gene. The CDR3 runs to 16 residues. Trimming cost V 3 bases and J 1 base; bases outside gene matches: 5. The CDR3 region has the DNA TGTGCCAGCAGTGAGGAAGCGGGGGGCGGCACAGATACGCAGTATTTT. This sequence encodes CASSEEAGGGTDTQYF.

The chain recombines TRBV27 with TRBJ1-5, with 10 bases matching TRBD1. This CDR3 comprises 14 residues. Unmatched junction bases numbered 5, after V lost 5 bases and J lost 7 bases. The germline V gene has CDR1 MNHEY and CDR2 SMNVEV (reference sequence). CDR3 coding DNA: TGTGCCAGCAGTCAGACAGGGGGCTACCAGCCCCAGCATTTT. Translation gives CASSQTGGYQPQHF.